Listed here is a single T cell receptor (beta chain). TCRdb keeps only in-frame clones here, not all; method: immunoSEQ multiplex PCR. This sample has under 200,000 clones; about 94% occur once, and the top ten carry around 9.3%. Germline CDR1 MGHRA, CDR2 YSYEKL. The CDR3 loop spans 17 amino acids. V lost 0 bases and J 6 bases, leaving 18 bases between the germline ends. This sample stems from a study of control samples from healthy donors and cancer patients. The origin of this receptor is a woman in her thirties or forties in good health. Sequences were obtained from blood. This sequence joins TRBV4-1 and TRBJ2-1, with D hard to call. The DNA for the CDR3 is TGCGCCAGCAGCCAAGATCCCCGTCCTTCGGGTATCAATGAGCAGTTCTTC. As protein: CASSQDPRPSGINEQFF.